The present entry profiles one T cell receptor (beta chain) with its context. Antigen unknown. The data derive from a study of cytomegalovirus exposure and HLA in healthy donors. Study-level background: Drawn from HLA-typed donors, some 80 million unique TCRs were held in an early data release. Broader study findings: Accounts indicate the classifier identified cytomegalovirus status with strong specificity and sensitivity. The investigators catalogued 164 TCR beta chains as cytomegalovirus-associated. By a later analysis, the bulk of CMV-associated TCR beta chains appeared HLA-restricted.

Use of 60 Vbeta and 13 Jbeta primers characterized the PCR. Method: immunoSEQ multiplex PCR; TCRdb's copy keeps in-frame clones and lacks some. The data hold approximately 160,000 clones, with about 77% observed a single time. The germline gives CDR1 WNHNN, CDR2 SYGVQD (reference sequence). The CDR3 has 14 residues. The V segment lost 4 bases and the J segment 10 bases; nucleotides outside the gene matches: 5. The rearrangement uses TRBV10-1 and TRBJ2-1; 12 bases agree with TRBD2. The sequenced material came from PBMCs. The sequence was obtained from a woman between 40 and 55 years old in good health and CMV-seropositive. This CDR3 is CASSGRTSGIEQFF. The CDR3, as DNA: TGCGCCAGCAGTGGGCGGACTAGCGGGATCGAGCAGTTCTTC.